The clone carrying this T cell receptor (beta chain) turned up a few times. Its antigen is undetermined. The data were taken from a study of Graves' ophthalmopathy and Graves' hyperthyroidism. Turning to the study itself: Ahead of any treatment, peripheral blood was obtained at the initial diagnosis.

Study findings and constraints: Blood was where most expanded thyroid clonotypes above 0.001 frequency also turned up. A model built from 13 signatures distinguished ophthalmopathy from stable hyperthyroidism with approximately 89% sensitivity and 81.08% specificity.

The authors amplified TCR beta CDR3 regions, and they did so from RNA transcripts for repertoire sequencing. HTBI-primed RT-PCR formed the first round, and a multiplex PCR formed the second. One entry per CDR3 protein, called by TCRdb with MiXCR from the multiplex PCR reads. Of hundreds of thousands of distinct CDR3 sequences listed, 35% to 50% are singletons. Germline V gives CDR1 DFQATT, CDR2 SNEGSKA (reference sequence). This CDR3 comprises 13 residues. The V end lost 6 bases, the J end lost 2 bases, and 14 bases lay between the germline ends. Serum thyroxine and TRAb, along with clinical symptoms, thyroid ultrasound and orbital computed tomography, were what diagnosis relied on.

This clonotype originated in an adult man with Graves' ophthalmopathy. The rearrangement uses TRBV20-1 and TRBJ2-7; D unclear. Specimen: peripheral blood. As DNA, the CDR3 is TGCAGTGCCCCGGGCCTTCCACCCTACGAGCAGTACTTC. Protein: CSAPGLPPYEQYF.